Described below is a single TCR beta chain sequence and its context. The sample originates from a study of technical replicates of blood from several donors. This table comes from immunoSEQ multiplex PCR, and its TCRdb copy is limited to in-frame clones, with some not included. The data show tens of thousands of clones, with about nine tenths seen just once and 3% to 4% held by the top ten. The CDR3 totals 16 residues. Germline V gene lookup returns CDR1 SGHVS and CDR2 FNYEAQ. The J segment lost 4 bases and the V segment lost 3 bases, leaving 10 bases of the junction unmatched. This chain connects TRBV7-6 to TRBJ2-5, with 8 bases identical to TRBD1. The sequenced sample consisted of PBMCs. The receptor's source is a human donor in good health. Some clones in this sample may be carry-over from other donors' samples. In DNA form, the CDR3 reads TGTGCCAGCAGCTTTCCCCCGACAGGGGATCGAGAGACCCAGTACTTC. It codes for CASSFPPTGDRETQYF.